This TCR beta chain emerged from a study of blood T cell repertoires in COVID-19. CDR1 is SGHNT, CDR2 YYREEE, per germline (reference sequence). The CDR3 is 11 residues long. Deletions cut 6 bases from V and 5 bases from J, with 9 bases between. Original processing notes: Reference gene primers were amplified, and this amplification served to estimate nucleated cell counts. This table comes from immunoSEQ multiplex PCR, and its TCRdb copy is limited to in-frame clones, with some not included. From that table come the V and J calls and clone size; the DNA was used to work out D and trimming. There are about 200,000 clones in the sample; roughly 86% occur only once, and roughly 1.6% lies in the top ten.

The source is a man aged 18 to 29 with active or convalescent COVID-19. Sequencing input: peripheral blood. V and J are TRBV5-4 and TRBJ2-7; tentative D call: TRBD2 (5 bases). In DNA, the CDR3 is TGTGCCAGCATTCTCGGGAACGAGCAGTACTTC. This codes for CASILGNEQYF.